The clone carrying this TCR beta chain turned up a few times. Its specificity is not known. V dropped 5 bases and J dropped 7 bases, with 14 bases sitting between them. The CDR3 runs to 13 residues. Looked up from germline, CDR1 is SGHAT and CDR2 is FQNNGV. This sample is drawn from a study of shared clonotypes between healthy human individuals. Study results and limitations: Sampling covered nothing but blood. Tissue TCR repertoires likely differ from those found in blood.

For each subset, genomic DNA was distributed in equal portions over several immunoSEQ plates. TCRdb's copy holds only in-frame clones and misses some; the assay was immunoSEQ multiplex PCR. There are 450,000 to 500,000 clones in the sample; around 80% occur only once, and about 12% lies in the top ten. The chain couples TRBV11-2 to TRBJ1-2, with TRBD1 as a possible D gene (6 bases). This TCR was sampled from a woman aged 40-49 years in good health. Some clones in this sample may be carry-over from other donors' samples. Sequenced material: PBMCs. This chain's CDR3 is CASSARGVAGYTF. In DNA form, the CDR3 reads TGTGCCAGCAGCGCCAGGGGTGTAGCTGGCTACACCTTC.